This TCR beta chain was captured by sequencing in a study of blood T cell repertoires in COVID-19. Study information: The analysed material was cDNA or gDNA that came from T cells, B-cell-depleted T cells, or PBMCs.

The germline gives CDR1 SGHRS, CDR2 YFSETQ. This CDR3 has 14 amino acids. J lost 6 bases, V lost 4 bases, and 9 bases had no gene match. This table comes from immunoSEQ multiplex PCR, and its TCRdb copy is limited to in-frame clones, with some not included. Of over 100,000 clones in the sample, 88% were seen once. V gene TRBV5-1 combines with J gene TRBJ1-1; 7 nucleotides agree with TRBD1. The sequencing sample was made of peripheral blood. The sequence was collected from a man in his fifties with acute or convalescent COVID-19. The CDR3 sequence is CASSQGQVFAEAFF. CDR3 bases: TGCGCCAGCAGCCAAGGACAGGTCTTCGCTGAAGCTTTCTTT.